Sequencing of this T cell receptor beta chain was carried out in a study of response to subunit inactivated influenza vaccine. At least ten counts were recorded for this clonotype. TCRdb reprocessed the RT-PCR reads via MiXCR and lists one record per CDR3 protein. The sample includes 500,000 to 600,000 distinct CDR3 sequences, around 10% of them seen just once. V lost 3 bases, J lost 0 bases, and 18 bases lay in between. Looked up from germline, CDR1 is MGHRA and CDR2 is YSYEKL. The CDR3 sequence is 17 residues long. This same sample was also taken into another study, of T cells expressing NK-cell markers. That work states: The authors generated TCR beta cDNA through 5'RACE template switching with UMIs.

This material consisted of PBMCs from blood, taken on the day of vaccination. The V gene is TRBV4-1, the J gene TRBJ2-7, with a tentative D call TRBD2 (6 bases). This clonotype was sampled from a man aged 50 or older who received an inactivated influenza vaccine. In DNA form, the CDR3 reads TGCGCCAGCAGCCATCCTCGCGGGACTCTAGCCTCCTACGAGCAGTACTTC. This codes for CASSHPRGTLASYEQYF.